This TCR beta chain was recovered during a study of cytomegalovirus exposure and HLA in healthy donors (dated by TCRdb to about 2017). General notes on the study: According to an earlier analysis of a few hundred of the donors, some 180 million T cells yielded 120 million or so unique TCR beta sequences and about 300 Gb of sequence data. About 300 gigabases of sequencing data and around 85 million unique TCR sequences made up an early release that covered 500 to 700 HLA-typed donors. Of the 350 to 400 genotyped donors, about 84% fell in the genetic ancestry cluster associated with self-reported Caucasian donors. The study aimed to test whether cataloging public T cell receptors could reveal signatures of past pathogen exposure. The study profiled the T cell repertoires of 500 to 800 subjects by immunosequencing and related them to cytomegalovirus serostatus. Besides the first cohort of 666 subjects, a separate validation cohort made up of 95 to 150 different subjects was used. To predict cytomegalovirus infection status, the study brought together high-throughput TCR immunosequencing, statistical association of individual TCRs with disease status, and machine learning. In a later analysis, previously published TCR beta repertoires from 600 to 850 donors were re-analyzed and high-resolution HLA genotyping was added so that TCR occurrence patterns could be studied. In the later analysis, no new phenotypic data were used to find candidate immune exposures; instead, reliance was placed on TCR beta sequences and their occurrence across donors. An earlier analysis of 500 to 650 of the donors applied high-throughput TCR beta sequencing to assess whether each TCR beta V gene segment acted as functional or pseudogenic. Alongside the repertoire data, information on donor age, sex, ethnicity and CMV serostatus was compiled. A later genetic analysis used genome-wide SNP genotypes for about three fifths of the 666 donors, treating that subset as a discovery cohort. All discovery cohort repertoires had been generated using a single sequencing platform. Class I and class II HLA loci were covered by the typing at four-digit resolution. Typing coverage varied by locus: roughly 629-630 donors for A, B, C, DRB1 and DQB1; roughly 520 for DQA1; 600 to 610 for DPA1; 450 to 480 for DPB1. About five DR-DQ haplotypes were treated as single units for association and clustering because of strong linkage in the cohort. On average, 235,054 unique TCR beta nucleotide sequences were sequenced per donor among more than 350 genotyped donors of the cohort, with roughly a sixth of those sequences being non-productive.

The cohort consisted of 666 healthy bone marrow donors. Cohort members were all nominally healthy when sampled, although unrecorded immune exposures were likely present. The donor was CMV seronegative and belonged to the group of around 350 seronegative cohort members. Each donor provided a peripheral blood sample, and peripheral blood mononuclear cells were used for TCR beta sequencing. Genomic DNA was extracted from the blood cell samples with the Qiagen DNeasy Blood Extraction Kit. Points on this clone: Its antigen remains unidentified. Base qualities are not at hand, and no much larger clone is one base apart.

Trimming removed 4 bases from V and 1 base from J, leaving 19 bases between the germline ends. From its cysteine to its phenylalanine, the CDR3 spans 17 amino acids. CDR3 DNA is the only sequence kept; it has 51 bases, read in frame from the first base. The germline V gene (reference sequence) gives CDR1 as SEHNR and CDR2 as FQNEAQ. Findings and caveats that apply to the study as a whole: The cohort was sequenced for TCR beta chains only, and without alpha or paired-chain data the features that could be detected were limited. A later analysis reported that several top co-occurrence clusters appeared linked to parvovirus B19, influenza, CMV and Epstein-Barr virus. Some IMGT-functional V segments, including TRBV6-2 and TRBV6-3, could not be distinguished by the 87-base-pair reads and were therefore excluded. Cytomegalovirus status was reported to be diagnosed by the classifier with high specificity and sensitivity in both the original and validation cohorts. The study gave a list of roughly 150 TCR beta chains associated with cytomegalovirus. An earlier analysis of approximately 530 of the donors showed that most TCR beta V segments appeared in productive rearrangements either about 87% or about 30% of the time, which broadly matched IMGT annotations. Three of the identified cytomegalovirus-associated TCR beta chains were confirmed in vitro to be specific for cytomegalovirus antigens. A cluster of highly shared sequence variants was judged likely to be a technical artifact of the sequencing pipeline. According to the authors, the approach could potentially be generalized to other disease states and immunological phenotypes. A later analysis associated 15,000 or so TCR beta sequences with specific HLA alleles at a false discovery rate of 0.05. The earlier analysis of fewer than 750 of the donors excluded some 15 rarely observed V segments, including chromosome 9 orphons, because counts were too low. Most CMV-associated TCR beta chains appeared to be HLA-restricted in a later analysis, and the HLA associations seemed to be driven largely by CMV exposure. Sequencing depth was assumed to be roughly uniform across donors in the presence/absence analyses, though that assumption may not hold. Strong co-occurrence of HLA alleles, especially DR and DQ, made assigning TCR associations to individual alleles difficult. The only immune exposure information available for the cohort was CMV serostatus. In a later genetic analysis, a missense DCLRE1C variant was associated with V-gene and J-gene trimming of TCR beta chains, and the association was replicated in an independent cohort. Compared with the approximately 710-donor mean, donors in an Asian-associated ancestry cluster had fewer N-insertions in productive TCRs, according to a later genetic analysis. A further reported finding was that TCR beta sequences accurately predicted the HLA-A and HLA-B alleles for most subjects in the first cohort. A later analysis found that HLA-associated TCR beta chains were more clonally expanded and had lower generation probabilities than equally common non-associated chains. Linkage disequilibrium might explain the correlated functional status among segregating V segments, but an unknown experimental factor could not be ruled out. Across donors, most TCR sequences were observed very rarely, whereas some public TCRs were present in many individuals. In a later analysis, TCR association rates were found to vary across HLA loci, with the most associated TCRs seen for DRB1 alleles and the fewest for HLA-C alleles. Because HLA typing was unavailable for some donors at each locus, only the typed subset was used in association tests.

Library preparation employed the immunoSEQ multiplex PCR assay. For the multiplex PCR, a mixture combining 60 forward primers for TCR Vbeta segments and 13 reverse primers for TCR Jbeta segments was used. The CDR3 region of rearranged TCR beta genes was amplified from genomic DNA with a multiplex PCR assay. Amplified TCR beta libraries were sequenced as 87-base-pair reads on the Illumina HiSeq System. The authors processed their data as follows. A later analysis counted approximately 74 million unique TCR beta chains across the 670 or so repertoires, and around 9.9 million of these chains were shared by at least two donors. Raw reads were error-corrected and collapsed into unique sequences by a nearest-neighbor algorithm in which closely related sequences were merged to remove PCR and sequencing errors. Alignment of CDR3 sequences to IMGT reference sequences was used to assign V, D and J gene segments. For a sequence to be retained, a match of at least six nucleotides to both a V gene segment and a J gene segment was required. A rearrangement was called productive if the CDR3 had no stop codons and remained in frame with V and J, and every other rearrangement was called non-productive. Following IMGT convention, CDR3 was defined as the stretch from the second conserved V-encoded cysteine to the conserved J-encoded phenylalanine. In an earlier analysis of more than 550 of the donors, sequences lacking an unambiguous match to a single V gene segment were excluded. An earlier analysis of a few hundred of the donors called V segments functional above 56.7% productive rearrangements and segregating when the between-donor standard deviation exceeded 5%. To diagnose cytomegalovirus status from the catalog of TCR beta chain sequences, a statistical classification framework was built. V and J gene assignment, in a later analysis, came from comparing TCR nucleotide sequences with IMGT/GENE-DB human TR gene sequences. A later analysis assigned CDR3 sequences and most-parsimonious VDJ recombination scenarios with the TCRdist pipeline. In a later analysis, each TCR beta chain was defined by its CDR3 amino acid sequence together with its V-gene family, and reads without a unique V-gene family were excluded. A later analysis removed 592 highly shared, low-generation-probability nucleotide sequences to deal with suspected cross-contamination and a sequencing artifact. In a later analysis, a clonal expansion index for each public chain was calculated from normalized within-repertoire ranks of inferred template counts. Generation probabilities in a later analysis came from a VDJ recombination model fitted to out-of-frame rearrangements, and those results were checked against IGoR. A later analysis scored TCR-TCR, TCR-HLA and TCR-CMV co-occurrence with hypergeometric tests, applying a repertoire-size bias correction to TCR pairs. In a later analysis, false discovery rates were estimated by permuting HLA or CMV assignments 20 times. A later analysis grouped co-occurring TCRs with DBSCAN, adding TCRdist sequence similarity when clustering within HLA-allele-positive subsets. For co-occurrence clustering, repertoires with fewer than 30,000 or more than 120,000 public chains were excluded, along with five repertoires with anomalous nucleotide sharing. TCRdb stores this immuneACCESS table with in-frame sequences only. Part of the clones is absent; in the studies checked, under half of the shortfall reflects unresolved V genes, and no reason is known for the rest. V, J and clone size are taken as reported in that table, and D and trimming were inferred from the DNA itself. The sample table records about 200,000 clones; over 70% of these occur just once. The ten largest clones represent roughly 1.3% of the sample.

This clonotype was obtained from a man between 25 and 39 years old in good health and CMV-seronegative. The chain couples TRBV7-9 to TRBJ1-2; the D region possibly corresponds to TRBD1 (6 bases align). Sequencing was performed on PBMCs. The sequenced DNA is TGTGCCAGCAGCTCCGACCCCCGACAGGCCCATAACTATGGCTACACCTTC. Its protein is CASSSDPRQAHNYGYTF.